This is a list of T cell receptor beta chains from one sample in a study of blood T cell repertoires in COVID-19. Using immunoSEQ multiplex PCR, the repertoire was profiled, and TCRdb retains in-frame clones only, with some absent. The data contain roughly 280,000 clones, approximately 81% of them singletons. Sequenced material: peripheral blood. These receptor sequences come from a man in his sixties with acute or convalescent COVID-19. Each CDR3 is given with its conserved first and last residue. A D gene is named only where the DNA matches it firmly. Clone sizes are given selectively: once, few, many, or a class where the clone is expanded.

NA	TRBV5-4	TRBJ2-2	TRBD2	TGTGCCAGCAGCCAGGGACTAGCTAGCACCGGGGAGCTGTTTTTT	CASSQGLASTGELFF
NA	TRBV20-1	TRBJ2-3	TRBD2	TGCAGTGCTAGTTCCCTAGCGGGAGGGCCGATCTCAGATACGCAGTATTTT	CSASSLAGGPISDTQYF
NA	TRBV10-1	TRBJ2-7	TRBD1	TGCGCCGGCGAGGACAGGGTCCCAATCTACGAGCAGTACTTC	CAGEDRVPIYEQYF
NA	TRBV5-8	TRBJ2-4	TRBD2	TGTGCCAGCAGCTTGGCGGCGAGCGGGGGAGCCAAAAACATTCAGTACTTC	CASSLAASGGAKNIQYF
few	TRBV3-1/TRBV3-2	TRBJ1-6	TRBD1	TGTGCCAGCAGCCAGACGGACAGGATGAATTCACCCCTCCACTTT	CASSQTDRMNSPLHF
NA	TRBV5-1	TRBJ2-7	TRBD1	TGCGCCAGCAGCGCGGGACAGGGGGCCTACGAGCAGTACTTC	CASSAGQGAYEQYF
few	TRBV28	TRBJ2-2	NA	TGTGCCAGCAGCTGGGGGAGGAGGGCCGGGGAGCTGTTTTTT	CASSWGRRAGELFF
NA	TRBV4-1	TRBJ1-3	NA	TGCGCCAGCAGCTTAATCGGGGCTGGAAACACCATATATTTT	CASSLIGAGNTIYF
NA	TRBV3-1/TRBV3-2	TRBJ2-1	TRBD2	TGTGCCAGCAGAGCGGGGGGCCGTGTCTACAATGAGCAGTTCTTC	CASRAGGRVYNEQFF
NA	TRBV13	TRBJ2-1	TRBD2	TGTGCCAGCAGCACGGGACTAAACGACAATGAGCAGTTCTTC	CASSTGLNDNEQFF
once	TRBV9	TRBJ2-7	NA	TGTGCCAGCAGCGTAGGAGAGGCGTCCTACGAGCAGTACTTC	CASSVGEASYEQYF
NA	TRBV28	TRBJ2-7	NA	TGTGCCAGCAGTTTGAAGAGCCACGAGCAGTACTTC	CASSLKSHEQYF
NA	TRBV29-1	TRBJ2-1	NA	TGCAGCGTTGGCCCACCCTCGGGCGGGTATGAGCAGTTCTTC	CSVGPPSGGYEQFF
few	TRBV3-1/TRBV3-2	TRBJ2-7	NA	TGTGCCAGCAGCCAGACCATCGGGGAGCAGTACTTC	CASSQTIGEQYF
NA	TRBV29-1	TRBJ2-2	TRBD2	TGCAGCGCCCTGACTAGCGGGAGGATCGCGACCGGGGAGCTGTTTTTT	CSALTSGRIATGELFF
NA	TRBV20-1	TRBJ2-1	NA	TGCAGTGCTAGTCTGCAGGACATATTGATCCCCGAGCAGTTCTTC	CSASLQDILIPEQFF
NA	TRBV3-1/TRBV3-2	TRBJ1-2	NA	TGTGCCAGCAGCCAAGGAGGATCCAACTATGGCTACACCTTC	CASSQGGSNYGYTF
NA	TRBV5-1	TRBJ2-5	NA	TGCGCCAGCAGCTTGGCCGTTAAGAGGAACCAAGAGACCCAGTACTTC	CASSLAVKRNQETQYF
NA	TRBV9	TRBJ2-7	TRBD2	TGTGCCAGCAGCCCTACCAGCGGGAGGTCTTACGAGCAGTACTTC	CASSPTSGRSYEQYF
NA	TRBV29-1	TRBJ1-5	TRBD1	TGCAGCGTCGCGACAGGGGATCAGCCCCAGCATTTT	CSVATGDQPQHF
once	TRBV28	TRBJ1-6	NA	TGTGCCAGCAGTTCCGGACAGCTCTTGAGCTATTCACCCCTCCACTTT	CASSSGQLLSYSPLHF
once	TRBV5-1	TRBJ2-1	TRBD1	TGCGCCAGCAGCTCCGGGACAGGGGCAGGGAATGAGCAGTTCTTC	CASSSGTGAGNEQFF
NA	TRBV7-6	TRBJ1-3	TRBD1	TGTGCCAGCAGCTTAGACTATATTGGGACAGCCGGAAACACCATATATTTT	CASSLDYIGTAGNTIYF
once	TRBV4-3	TRBJ1-6	NA	TGCGCCAGCAGCCAAGAGTCCGAGTTAGTAACCCTCCACTTT	CASSQESELVTLHF
NA	TRBV13	TRBJ2-3	TRBD2	TGTGCCAGCACCTCTAGGGGTAGCGGGGTAGATACGCAGTATTTT	CASTSRGSGVDTQYF
NA	TRBV4-2	TRBJ1-5	NA	TGTGCCAGCAGCCGAGGACAGATCAATAGCAATCAGCCCCAGCATTTT	CASSRGQINSNQPQHF
NA	TRBV4-1	TRBJ1-2	TRBD1	TGCGCCAGCAGCCAAGAGGACAGGGGGGATGGCTACACCTTC	CASSQEDRGDGYTF
NA	TRBV20-1	TRBJ1-4	TRBD1	TGCAGTGCTAGTGCCGACAGGGGGCGTGAAAAACTGTTTTTT	CSASADRGREKLFF
NA	TRBV5-1	TRBJ2-1	TRBD2	TGCGCCAGCAGCTTGGATGGACGGGGACTAGCGGGGACAGAGCAGTTCTTC	CASSLDGRGLAGTEQFF
NA	TRBV28	TRBJ2-1	TRBD2	TGTGCCAGCAGTTTAGCCGGGACTACCAATGAGCAGTTCTTC	CASSLAGTTNEQFF
NA	TRBV2	TRBJ1-2	NA	TGTGCCAGTGCCGCGGGGGACTATGGCTACACCTTC	CASAAGDYGYTF
NA	TRBV23-1	TRBJ2-3	NA	TGCGCCAGCAGTCTCTCCCTGCGGGCGTCGGGGCCCTTACAGGGAGATACGCAGTATTTT	CASSLSLRASGPLQGDTQYF
NA	TRBV9	TRBJ2-1	NA	TGTGCCAGCAGCTTAAATTACAATGAGCAGTTCTTC	CASSLNYNEQFF
NA	TRBV29-1	TRBJ2-3	TRBD2	TGCAGCGTTTTAAGACTAGCGGACAGCAGAGATACGCAGTATTTT	CSVLRLADSRDTQYF
NA	TRBV5-4	TRBJ1-1	NA	TGTGCCAGCAGCCCCGGGGGGGGGCGGAACACTGAAGCTTTCTTT	CASSPGGGRNTEAFF
few	TRBV4-1	TRBJ2-1	TRBD2	TGCGCCAGCAGCTTAAGGACTAGCGGGGGATACAATGAGCAGTTCTTC	CASSLRTSGGYNEQFF
NA	TRBV5-1	TRBJ1-2	TRBD1	TGCGCCAGCAGCCCGGGACAGGTACTCTATGGCTACACCTTC	CASSPGQVLYGYTF